This T cell receptor (beta chain) originates from a study of T cell responses to AZD1222 COVID-19 vaccine. Turning to this clone: Its antigen remains unknown.

The V end was cut by 6 bases, the J end by 5 bases, with 10 bases between. This CDR3 has 11 residues. Germline CDR1 DFQATT, CDR2 SNEGSKA (reference sequence). The table came from immunoSEQ multiplex PCR; TCRdb's copy has only in-frame clones and leaves some out. Here the sample spans some 150,000 clones, around nine tenths being singletons. Points from the study as a whole: Reports indicate that nearly half of spike-specific TCRs are directed at unmutated variant regions. Mostly white British, mostly female donors; authors suggested clonal diversity may be underestimated. Baseline serology detected seropositivity in only a handful of AZD1222 recipients. Repertoires were obtained solely post-peak T cell response.

This rearrangement joins TRBV20-1 to TRBJ2-5; D gene ambiguous. The sample in question was peripheral blood, obtained on day 0 of AZD1222 vaccination. The receptor's source is an adult in good health. CDR3: CSAGKEETQYF. Here the CDR3 DNA reads TGCAGTGCCGGCAAGGAGGAGACCCAGTACTTC.